This entry lists 26 T cell receptor beta chains sequenced from one sample in a study of identical twins. TCRdb re-called the 5' RACE reads with MiXCR, one entry per CDR3 protein. The table includes about 700,000 distinct CDR3 sequences, roughly 6% detected once. The material sequenced was naive T cells sorted from blood. These receptors all come from a man between 18 and 29 years old in good health.

There are many counts of this clonotype. The chain couples TRBV21-1 to TRBJ1-1. TRBV21-1 is a recognized pseudogene. The length of the CDR3 is 15 residues. CDR3 sequence reads: CASSGRDSRWDEAFF. CDR3 sequence (DNA): TGTGCCAGCAGCGGACGGGACTCAAGGTGGGATGAAGCTTTCTTT.

This clonotype was observed a handful of times. V and J are TRBV3-1 and TRBJ2-1; 10 bases map to TRBD2. The germline V gene has CDR1 LGHDT and CDR2 YNNKEL (reference sequence). V lost 2 bases to trimming and J lost 7 bases; unmatched junction nucleotides: 8. CDR3 length: 16 residues. CDR3 nucleotide sequence: TGTGCCAGCAGCCAAATTTCTAGCGGGAGTAGGAATGAGCAGTTCTTC. Translated: CASSQISSGSRNEQFF.

The table lists this clonotype with many counts. The gene calls are TRBV29-1 and TRBJ2-5; possibly TRBD2 for D (6 bases). The germline V and J ends were trimmed by 2 bases and 2 bases, with 15 bases remaining between them. CDR3 size: 15 residues. From germline, CDR1 is SQVTM and CDR2 ANQGSEA. The CDR3 reads CSVEWVADPQETQYF. The DNA for the CDR3 is TGCAGCGTTGAATGGGTAGCGGACCCTCAAGAGACCCAGTACTTC. Variable domain in full (rest from reference TRBV29-1 and TRBJ2-5): SAVISQKPSRDICQRGTSLTIQCQVDSQVTMMFWYRQQPGQSLTLIATANQGSEATYESGFVIDKFPISRPNLTFSTLTVSNMSPEDSSIYLCSVEWVADPQETQYFGPGTRLLVL.

This clonotype came up many times. V is TRBV4-1 and J is TRBJ1-3; D uncertain. CDR1 and CDR2 (germline): MGHRA, YSYEKL. The CDR3 runs to 13 residues. Trimming cost V 1 base and J 4 bases, with 5 bases left between them. CDR3 region: CASSQVVGNTIYF. The CDR3 DNA sequence: TGCGCCAGCAGCCAAGTAGTAGGAAACACCATATATTTT.

This clonotype was observed a few times. V usage is TRBV14 and J usage is TRBJ1-4; D is perhaps TRBD1 (5 bases). Deletions cut 5 bases from V and 0 bases from J, with 10 bases between. The CDR3 extends over 15 amino acids. Germline V gives CDR1 SGHDN, CDR2 FVKESK. This chain's CDR3 is CASSSKGTTNEKLFF. The CDR3 nucleotides read TGTGCCAGCAGCAGTAAGGGGACAACTAATGAAAAACTGTTTTTT.

This clonotype was counted a few times. CDR3 nucleotide sequence: TGTGCCAGTAGTATCGTAGCAGGGATCTCCTACAATGAGCAGTTCTTC. Its protein is CASSIVAGISYNEQFF. The J gene is TRBJ2-1, the V gene TRBV19, with a tentative D call TRBD1 (5 bases). This CDR3 has 16 amino acids. Trimming pared 3 bases from V and 0 bases from J, leaving 12 bases between. CDR1 LNHDA and CDR2 SQIVND come from the germline V gene (reference sequence).

In nucleotides, the CDR3 is TGTGCCAGCAGGAAGAAGACTAGCGGGAGGGCAGAGGCAGATACGCAGTATTTT. Protein sequence: CASRKKTSGRAEADTQYF. The chain joins TRBV12-3 or TRBV12-4 to TRBJ2-3; 14 positions agree with TRBD2. The CDR3 spans 18 residues. The V segment lost 6 bases and the J segment 4 bases; nucleotides outside the gene matches: 12.

The J gene is TRBJ2-7, the V gene TRBV10-3, with D hard to call. Germline-derived CDR1 and CDR2 are ENHRY and SYGVKD. Between the trimmed V and J ends, which lost 4 bases and 5 bases, there was a span of 12 bases. The CDR3 is 13 residues long. The CDR3 region is CAISGLQSDEQYF. The CDR3 DNA is TGTGCCATCAGTGGCCTCCAGTCGGACGAGCAGTACTTC.

This clonotype has only a few counts. The chain uses TRBV18 and TRBJ2-7, with TRBD2 matching over 13 bases. Trimming took 6 bases from V and 3 from J; bases not matched to a gene: 5. Germline V lookup: CDR1 KGHSH, CDR2 LQKENI. This CDR3 has 15 amino acids. This CDR3 reads CASSPGTSGVYEQYV. In DNA, the CDR3 is TGTGCCAGCTCGCCCGGGACTAGCGGGGTCTACGAGCAGTACGTC.

This clonotype has more than one count but fewer than ten. The chain has TRBV7-9 and TRBJ1-1; D ambiguous. Germline-derived CDR1 and CDR2 are SEHNR and FQNEAQ (reference sequence). The CDR3 has 15 residues. V dropped 5 bases and J dropped 0 bases, with 13 bases sitting between them. CDR3 protein: CASSPQVLVNTEAFF. The CDR3, as DNA: TGTGCCAGCAGCCCTCAGGTGCTTGTGAACACTGAAGCTTTCTTT.

This clonotype was seen repeatedly, ten times or more. The chain combines TRBV10-3 with TRBJ1-1, with a weak D call TRBD1 (5 bases). Germline-derived CDR1 and CDR2 are ENHRY and SYGVKD. V lost 4 bases and J 0 bases, leaving 9 bases between the germline ends. The CDR3 is made up of 14 amino acids. The DNA of the CDR3 is TGTGCCATCAGTGTGGGGGGTATGAACACTGAAGCTTTCTTT. Its protein product is CAISVGGMNTEAFF.

The table lists this clonotype with many counts. The V gene is TRBV5-1, the J gene TRBJ1-2; D is unclear. The CDR3 is made up of 14 amino acids. From germline, CDR1 is SGHRS and CDR2 YFSETQ. The germline V and J ends were trimmed by 4 bases and 0 bases, with 10 bases remaining between them. The CDR3 here is CASSQIGANYGYTF. The CDR3 DNA sequence: TGCGCCAGCAGCCAAATTGGGGCTAACTATGGCTACACCTTC.

The rearrangement links TRBV20-1 to TRBJ1-3; D might be TRBD1 (5 bases). CDR3 length: 16 amino acids. V shed 0 bases and J shed 0 bases, with 12 bases lying between them. The germline V gene has CDR1 DFQATT and CDR2 SNEGSKA (reference sequence). CDR3 region: CSARDRVQDSGNTIYF. CDR3 DNA: TGCAGTGCTAGAGATAGAGTACAGGACTCTGGAAACACCATATATTTT.

This clonotype has only a few counts. This chain joins TRBV5-1 and TRBJ2-2; 9 positions agree with TRBD1. V was clipped by 4 bases and J by 7 bases; unmatched bases: 8. The CDR3 is 15 residues long. The V gene's germline CDR1 is SGHRS and CDR2 YFSETQ. The CDR3 sequence is CASSRPGTGYGELFF. The CDR3 coding sequence is TGCGCCAGCAGCCGTCCCGGGACAGGGTACGGGGAGCTGTTTTTT.

The chain recombines TRBV24-1 with TRBJ2-1, with D perhaps TRBD2 (5 bases). V shed 3 bases and J shed 4 bases, with 6 bases lying between them. Germline V gene lookup returns CDR1 KGHDR and CDR2 SFDVKD. This CDR3 has 13 residues. The CDR3 region is CATSDRGYNEQFF. In DNA form, the CDR3 reads TGTGCCACCAGTGATCGGGGTTACAATGAGCAGTTCTTC.

Only a few counts were recorded for this clonotype. This sequence joins TRBV30 and TRBJ2-1; a weak D match, TRBD2 (5 bases). V lost 4 bases and J 7 bases, leaving 8 bases between the germline ends. CDR1 and CDR2 (germline): GTSNPN, SVGIG (reference sequence). CDR3 length: 11 amino acids. CDR3 sequence reads: CAWTSSNEQFF. CDR3 bases: TGTGCCTGGACTAGCAGTAATGAGCAGTTCTTC.

This clonotype was found many times. V and J are TRBV12-5 and TRBJ2-3; D remains ambiguous. V dropped 10 bases and J dropped 3 bases, with 14 bases sitting between them. This CDR3 is 13 amino acids long. Germline V gene sequence: CDR1 LGHNT, CDR2 FRNRAP. CDR3 protein: CAITRRKTDTQYF. The CDR3 coding sequence is TGTGCTATCACGAGGCGGAAGACAGATACGCAGTATTTT.

The sample holds many counts of this clonotype. The chain recombines TRBV6-2 or TRBV6-3 with TRBJ2-1; 9 positions match TRBD1. Germline values: CDR1 MNHEY, CDR2 SVGEGT. V lost 5 bases and J lost 4; bases outside the gene matches: 6. This CDR3 is built from 15 residues. The CDR3 loop is CASSVDRGRYNEQFF. CDR3 nucleotide sequence: TGTGCCAGCAGTGTTGACAGGGGGAGGTACAATGAGCAGTTCTTC.

This clonotype appeared many times. The rearrangement links TRBV7-9 to TRBJ1-2; 8 bases map to TRBD1. V was pared by 8 bases and J by 4 bases, with 15 bases of the junction left unmatched. Germline V gives CDR1 SEHNR, CDR2 FQNEAQ (reference sequence). The CDR3 consists of 16 residues. CDR3 sequence reads: CASGQGDRTFFYGYTF. CDR3 DNA: TGTGCCAGCGGTCAAGGGGACAGGACATTCTTCTATGGCTACACCTTC.

This clonotype was found a few times. The chain carries TRBV12-3 or TRBV12-4 and TRBJ2-4, with D hard to call. CDR3 length: 11 residues. Trimming shortened V by 3 bases and J by 8 bases, and 5 bases separated the two germline ends. This chain's CDR3 is CASSFGDIQYF. In DNA, the CDR3 is TGTGCCAGCAGTTTTGGGGACATTCAGTACTTC.

This clonotype was recorded at least ten times. V usage is TRBV27 and J usage is TRBJ2-1; D gene uncertain. Germline V gene lookup returns CDR1 MNHEY and CDR2 SMNVEV (reference sequence). CDR3 length: 14 amino acids. V was pared by 7 bases and J by 0 bases, with 10 bases between. CDR3 protein: CASTSQSSYNEQFF. The CDR3 nucleotides read TGTGCCAGCACCTCACAGAGCTCCTACAATGAGCAGTTCTTC.

This clonotype was observed many times. The rearrangement links TRBV20-1 to TRBJ1-6, with D unclear. Germline V lookup: CDR1 DFQATT, CDR2 SNEGSKA (reference sequence). The V end was cut by 0 bases, the J end by 8 bases, with 14 bases between. The CDR3 has 15 residues. The CDR3, as DNA: TGCAGTGCTAGAGATCGGTATCAAGATGATTCACCCCTCCACTTT. It encodes CSARDRYQDDSPLHF.

There are a few counts of this clonotype. The CDR3 nucleotides read TGTGGTCGCTGGAGGGGACACACGGATACGCAGTATTTT. Protein product: CGRWRGHTDTQYF. The chain recombines TRBV21-1 with TRBJ2-3; TRBD2, the table's D call, lacks a check against the DNA. TRBV21-1 is a pseudogene. The CDR3 covers 13 residues.

The chain couples TRBV7-9 to TRBJ1-4; possibly TRBD1 for D (6 bases). The V end lost 5 bases, the J end lost 0 bases, and 16 bases lay between the germline ends. Germline lookup yields CDR1 SEHNR and CDR2 FQNEAQ (reference sequence). The CDR3 is made up of 17 amino acids. The CDR3 is CASSPPRTVATNEKLFF. The CDR3 DNA sequence: TGTGCCAGCAGCCCCCCCCGGACAGTTGCAACTAATGAAAAACTGTTTTTT.

Ten or more counts support this clonotype. This sequence joins TRBV12-3 or TRBV12-4 and TRBJ2-7; 8 bases align to TRBD1. After removal of 5 bases from V and 3 bases from J, the junction contained 3 bases not matched to a gene. The CDR3 sequence is 13 residues long. The CDR3 loop is CASSDRGYYEQYF. The CDR3 DNA reads TGTGCCAGCAGTGACAGGGGCTACTACGAGCAGTACTTC.

This clonotype appeared many times. The V gene is TRBV9, the J gene TRBJ2-1; 11 bases align to TRBD2. The V segment lost 4 bases and the J segment 5 bases; nucleotides outside the gene matches: 5. In germline, CDR1 is SGDLS, CDR2 YYNGEE. There are 15 residues in the CDR3. CDR3: CASSWGTSGNNEQFF. DNA for the CDR3: TGTGCCAGCAGCTGGGGGACTAGCGGTAACAATGAGCAGTTCTTC.